These T cell receptor beta chains were read from a single sample in a study of blood T cell repertoires in COVID-19. TCRdb's table, derived via immunoSEQ multiplex PCR, lists solely in-frame clones and lacks some. The sample has 200,000 to 300,000 clones, 75% to 90% seen once. Sequencing was performed on PBMCs or T cells enriched from blood (not recorded which). The source is a middle-aged woman with acute COVID-19. Each CDR3 is given with its conserved first and last residue. Each record gives: V gene, D gene, clone size, J gene, CDR3 DNA, CDR3 protein. D genes are given only for firm matches. Expanded clones get a size class; other rows say once, few or many, or leave the size out.

TRBV19	NA	NA	TRBJ1-6	TGTGCCAGTAGTCCACCCCGGGGAAGAATTAATTCACCCCTCCACTTT	CASSPPRGRINSPLHF
TRBV10-1	TRBD2	NA	TRBJ2-3	TGCGCCAGCAGTGAGACCAGGACTAGCGGGAGCACAGATACGCAGTATTTT	CASSETRTSGSTDTQYF
TRBV7-2	NA	NA	TRBJ1-1	TGTGCCAGCAGCTTAGTTGGGGGGGCAAACACTGAAGCTTTCTTT	CASSLVGGANTEAFF
TRBV13	TRBD1	NA	TRBJ2-7	TGTGCCAGCAGCTTAGGGCACAGGGGGGACGAGCAGTACTTC	CASSLGHRGDEQYF
TRBV19	NA	NA	TRBJ1-2	TGTGCCAGTAGTATACCCAGTGGGGGGATATCTCGGTATGGCTACACCTTC	CASSIPSGGISRYGYTF
TRBV5-1	TRBD1	NA	TRBJ2-3	TGCGCCAGCAGCTTCACGACAGGGACAGATACGCAGTATTTT	CASSFTTGTDTQYF
TRBV9	TRBD1	NA	TRBJ2-6	TGTGCCAGCAGCAGTCGGACAGGCTCTGGGGCCAACGTCCTGACTTTC	CASSSRTGSGANVLTF
TRBV19	TRBD1	NA	TRBJ1-1	TGTGCCAGTAGTTTTCCCGGGACAGAAAAATACACTGAAGCTTTCTTT	CASSFPGTEKYTEAFF
TRBV3-1/TRBV3-2	NA	few	TRBJ1-2	TGTGCCAGCAGCCCAGCGGGGAGGGGGATCGGCTACACCTTC	CASSPAGRGIGYTF
TRBV19	TRBD2	NA	TRBJ2-1	TGTGCCAGTAGTATACGGCTAGCGGGGTACAATGAGCAGTTCTTC	CASSIRLAGYNEQFF
TRBV24-1	NA	few	TRBJ2-1	TGTGCCACCAGTGATACAGGGTTAGGCTCCTACAATGAGCAGTTCTTC	CATSDTGLGSYNEQFF
TRBV28	TRBD2	NA	TRBJ2-7	TGTGCCAGCAGTTTTCGGCTAGCGGATAAACGCTACGAGCAGTACTTC	CASSFRLADKRYEQYF
TRBV28	NA	NA	TRBJ1-1	TGTGCCAGCAGTTTAAGAGGGCGGTGGAACACTGAAGCTTTCTTT	CASSLRGRWNTEAFF
TRBV3-1/TRBV3-2	TRBD1	once	TRBJ2-5	TGTGCCAGCAGCCAAGACTCGACAGGGTTGGAGACCCAGTACTTC	CASSQDSTGLETQYF
TRBV11-3	NA	few	TRBJ1-1	TGTGCCAGCAGCTTATCTAGGGAGACCACTGAAGCTTTCTTT	CASSLSRETTEAFF
TRBV2	TRBD1	once	TRBJ2-3	TGTGCCAGCAGTGAGGGACAGGGGAGGAGCACAGATACGCAGTATTTT	CASSEGQGRSTDTQYF
TRBV27	NA	NA	TRBJ2-7	TGTGCCAGCAGTCAAAGAGCCGGGACCTACGAGCAGTACTTC	CASSQRAGTYEQYF
TRBV10-3	TRBD1	NA	TRBJ2-2	TGTGCCATCAGTGAGTCGGTGACAGGGGCTGCCGGGGAGCTGTTTTTT	CAISESVTGAAGELFF
TRBV2	NA	NA	TRBJ2-4	TGTGCCAGTCTTCCCGGTCTGGGCCCCAGAAACATTCAGTACTTC	CASLPGLGPRNIQYF
TRBV4-1	TRBD2	NA	TRBJ2-7	TGCGCCAGCAGCCAAGATCGCGGCGGGAGCTTCTCCTACGAGCAGTACTTC	CASSQDRGGSFSYEQYF
TRBV6-5	NA	NA	TRBJ2-7	TGTGCCAGCAGTTACTTGTTCAGGGGAAAGTACGAGCAGTACTTC	CASSYLFRGKYEQYF
TRBV9	NA	NA	TRBJ1-6	TGTGCCAGCAGCGTGACAGGCCTATCGCTTTCACCCCTCCACTTT	CASSVTGLSLSPLHF